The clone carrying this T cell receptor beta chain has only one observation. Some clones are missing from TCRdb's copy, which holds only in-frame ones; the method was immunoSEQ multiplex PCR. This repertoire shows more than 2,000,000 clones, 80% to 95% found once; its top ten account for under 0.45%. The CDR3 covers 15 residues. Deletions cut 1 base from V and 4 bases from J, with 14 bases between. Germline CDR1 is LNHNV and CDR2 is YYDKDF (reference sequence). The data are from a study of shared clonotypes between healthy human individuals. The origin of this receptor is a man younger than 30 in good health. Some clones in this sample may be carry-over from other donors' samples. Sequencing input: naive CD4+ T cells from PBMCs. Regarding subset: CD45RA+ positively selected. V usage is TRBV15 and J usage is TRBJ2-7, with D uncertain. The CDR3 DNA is TGTGCCACCAGCAGAGGACCTCCTGCTAGGTACGAGCAGTACTTC. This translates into CATSRGPPARYEQYF.